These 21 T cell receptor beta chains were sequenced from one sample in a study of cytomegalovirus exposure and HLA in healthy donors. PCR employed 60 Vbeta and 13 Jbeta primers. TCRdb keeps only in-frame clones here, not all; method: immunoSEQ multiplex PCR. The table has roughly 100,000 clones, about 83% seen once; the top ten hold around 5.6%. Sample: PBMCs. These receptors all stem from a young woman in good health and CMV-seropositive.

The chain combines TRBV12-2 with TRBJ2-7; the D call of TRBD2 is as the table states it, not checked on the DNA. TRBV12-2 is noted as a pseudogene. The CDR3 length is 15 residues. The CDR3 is CASRLLSGLVHEQYF. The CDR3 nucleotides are TGTGCAAGTCGCTTATTGTCGGGACTAGTGCACGAGCAGTACTTC.

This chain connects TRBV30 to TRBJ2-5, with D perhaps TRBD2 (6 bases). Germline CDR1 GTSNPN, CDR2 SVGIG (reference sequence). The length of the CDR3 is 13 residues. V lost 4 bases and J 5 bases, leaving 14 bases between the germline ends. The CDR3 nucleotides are TGTGCCTGGATGACGGGAGTCGGGGAGACCCAGTACTTC. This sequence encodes CAWMTGVGETQYF.

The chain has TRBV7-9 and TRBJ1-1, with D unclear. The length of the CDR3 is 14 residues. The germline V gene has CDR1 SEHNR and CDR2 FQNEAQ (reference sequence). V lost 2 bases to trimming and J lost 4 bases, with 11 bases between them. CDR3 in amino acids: CASSLREKSTEAFF. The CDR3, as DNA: TGTGCCAGCAGCTTAAGGGAGAAGAGCACTGAAGCTTTCTTT. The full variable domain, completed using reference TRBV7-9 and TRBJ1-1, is DTGVSQNPRHKITKRGQNVTFRCDPISEHNRLYWYRQTLGQGPEFLTYFQNEAQLEKSRLLSDRFSAERPKGSFSTLEIQRTEQGDSAMYLCASSLREKSTEAFFGQGTRLTVV.

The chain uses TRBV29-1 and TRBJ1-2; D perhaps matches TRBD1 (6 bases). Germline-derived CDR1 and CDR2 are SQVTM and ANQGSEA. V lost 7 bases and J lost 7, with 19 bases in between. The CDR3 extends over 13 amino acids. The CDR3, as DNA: TGCAGCGCTCCGATAGGGACAAAGGGTGGCTACACCTTC. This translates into CSAPIGTKGGYTF.

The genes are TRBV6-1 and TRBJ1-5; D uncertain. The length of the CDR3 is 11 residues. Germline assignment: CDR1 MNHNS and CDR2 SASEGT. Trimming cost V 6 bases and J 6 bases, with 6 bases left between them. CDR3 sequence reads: CASRAGQPQHF. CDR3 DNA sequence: TGTGCCAGCAGGGCTGGTCAGCCCCAGCATTTT.

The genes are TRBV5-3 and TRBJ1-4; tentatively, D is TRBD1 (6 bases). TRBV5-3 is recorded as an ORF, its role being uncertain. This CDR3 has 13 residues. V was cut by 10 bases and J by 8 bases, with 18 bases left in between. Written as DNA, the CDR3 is TGTGCCCCACCTTTGGTAGGGGGAGAAAAACTGTTTTTT. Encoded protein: CAPPLVGGEKLFF.

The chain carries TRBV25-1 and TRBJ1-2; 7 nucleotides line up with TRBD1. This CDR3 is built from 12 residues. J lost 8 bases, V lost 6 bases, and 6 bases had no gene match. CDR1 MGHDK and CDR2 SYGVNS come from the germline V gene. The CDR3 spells CASRPARGGYTF. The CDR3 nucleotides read TGTGCCAGCAGGCCAGCCAGGGGGGGCTACACCTTC.

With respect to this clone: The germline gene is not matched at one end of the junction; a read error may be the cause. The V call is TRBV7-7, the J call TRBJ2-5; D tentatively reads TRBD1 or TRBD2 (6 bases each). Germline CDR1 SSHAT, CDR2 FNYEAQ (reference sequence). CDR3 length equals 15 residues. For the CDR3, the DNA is TGTGCTAGCAGCTTACAGGGAGGCATGCAAGAGACCCAGTACTTC. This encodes CASSLQGGMQETQYF.

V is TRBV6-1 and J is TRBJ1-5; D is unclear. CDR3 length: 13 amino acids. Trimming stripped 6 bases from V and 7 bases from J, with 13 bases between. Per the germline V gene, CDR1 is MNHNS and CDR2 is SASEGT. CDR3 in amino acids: CASSPKQWQPQHF. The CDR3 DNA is TGTGCCAGCAGCCCTAAACAGTGGCAGCCCCAGCATTTT.

CDR3 residues: CASRGSTNTGELFF. The CDR3 nucleotides are TGTGCCAGCAGGGGCTCGACGAACACCGGGGAGCTGTTTTTT. The J gene is TRBJ2-2, the V gene TRBV28; D is unclear. This CDR3 spans 14 amino acids. Trimming took off 6 bases at V and 0 bases at J, with 8 bases between the two ends. CDR1 MDHEN and CDR2 SYDVKM come from the germline V gene.

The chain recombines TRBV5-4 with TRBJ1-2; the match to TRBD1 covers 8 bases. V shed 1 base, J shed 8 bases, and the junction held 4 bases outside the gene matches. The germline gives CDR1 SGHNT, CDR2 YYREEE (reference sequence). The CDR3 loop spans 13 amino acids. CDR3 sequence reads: CASSLPRGQGYTF. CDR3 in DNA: TGTGCCAGCAGCTTGCCCAGGGGGCAAGGCTACACCTTC.

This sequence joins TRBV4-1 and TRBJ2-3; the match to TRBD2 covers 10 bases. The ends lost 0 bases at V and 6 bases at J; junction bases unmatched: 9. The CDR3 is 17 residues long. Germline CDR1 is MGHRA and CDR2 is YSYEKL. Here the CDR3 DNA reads TGCGCCAGCAGCCAAGATTTACCTAGCGGGAGTCTCGATACGCAGTATTTT. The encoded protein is CASSQDLPSGSLDTQYF.

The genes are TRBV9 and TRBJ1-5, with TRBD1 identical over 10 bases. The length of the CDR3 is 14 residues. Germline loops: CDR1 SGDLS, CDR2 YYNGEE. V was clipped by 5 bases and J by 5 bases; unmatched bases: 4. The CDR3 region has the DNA TGTGCCAGCAGTTGGACAGGGGGGGATCAGCCCCAGCATTTT. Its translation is CASSWTGGDQPQHF.

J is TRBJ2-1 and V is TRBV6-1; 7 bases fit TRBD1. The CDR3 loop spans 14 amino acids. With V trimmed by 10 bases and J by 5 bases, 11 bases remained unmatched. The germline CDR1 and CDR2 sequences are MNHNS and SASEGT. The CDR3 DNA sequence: TGTGCCACCCAGGTAGGGGGCATGGACAATGAGCAGTTCTTC. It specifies CATQVGGMDNEQFF.

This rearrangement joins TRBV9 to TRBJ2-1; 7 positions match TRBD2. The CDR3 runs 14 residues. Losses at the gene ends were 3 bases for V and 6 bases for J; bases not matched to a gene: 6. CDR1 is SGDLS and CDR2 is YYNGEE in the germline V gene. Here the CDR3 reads CASSARRGFNEQFF. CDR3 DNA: TGTGCCAGCAGCGCTCGGCGGGGGTTCAATGAGCAGTTCTTC.

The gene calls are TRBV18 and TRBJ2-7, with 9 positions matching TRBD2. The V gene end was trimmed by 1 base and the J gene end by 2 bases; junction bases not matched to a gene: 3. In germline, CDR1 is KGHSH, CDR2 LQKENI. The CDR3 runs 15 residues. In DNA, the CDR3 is TGTGCCAGCTCACCACTAGCGGGAGCGACCTACGAGCAGTACTTC. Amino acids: CASSPLAGATYEQYF.

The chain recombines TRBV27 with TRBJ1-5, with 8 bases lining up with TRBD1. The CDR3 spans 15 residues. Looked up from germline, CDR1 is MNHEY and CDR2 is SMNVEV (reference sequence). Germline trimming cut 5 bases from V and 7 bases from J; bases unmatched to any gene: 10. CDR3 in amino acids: CASSLLQGEGQPQHF. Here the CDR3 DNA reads TGTGCCAGCAGTCTCCTACAGGGGGAGGGACAGCCCCAGCATTTT.

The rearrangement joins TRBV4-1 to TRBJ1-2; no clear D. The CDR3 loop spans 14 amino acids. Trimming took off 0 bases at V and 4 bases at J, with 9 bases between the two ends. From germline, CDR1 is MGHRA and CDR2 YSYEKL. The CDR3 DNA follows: TGCGCCAGCAGCCAAGATGGCCAGTCCTATGGCTACACCTTC. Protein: CASSQDGQSYGYTF.

The CDR3 protein is CASSLGSGNQPQHF. The CDR3 DNA sequence: TGTGCCAGCAGCTTGGGCTCCGGGAATCAGCCCCAGCATTTT. The V call is TRBV5-8, the J call TRBJ1-5; D remains unclear. Germline V gene sequence: CDR1 SGHTS, CDR2 YDEGEE. This CDR3 comprises 14 residues. Between the trimmed V and J ends, which lost 0 bases and 4 bases, there was a span of 8 bases.

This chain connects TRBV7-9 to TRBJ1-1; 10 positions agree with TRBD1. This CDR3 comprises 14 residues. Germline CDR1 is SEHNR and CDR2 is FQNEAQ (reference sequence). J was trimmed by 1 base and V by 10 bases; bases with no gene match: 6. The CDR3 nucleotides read TGTGCCACGAGCCGGGACAGGGGGAACACTGAAGCTTTCTTT. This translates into CATSRDRGNTEAFF.

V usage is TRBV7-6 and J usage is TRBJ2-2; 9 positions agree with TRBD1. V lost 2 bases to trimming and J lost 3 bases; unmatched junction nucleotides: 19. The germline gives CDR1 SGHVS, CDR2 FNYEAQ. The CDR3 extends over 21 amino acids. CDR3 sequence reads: CASSLSLWTGVGRGYTGELFF. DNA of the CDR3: TGTGCCAGCAGCTTATCGCTCTGGACAGGGGTCGGGAGAGGTTACACCGGGGAGCTGTTTTTT.